The count of the clone carrying this TCR beta chain is one. Its specificity is not known. Germline V gene lookup returns CDR1 SGHAT and CDR2 FQNNGV. Trimming took off 5 bases at V and 1 base at J, with 13 bases between the two ends. CDR3 length equals 15 residues. The data originate from a study of shared clonotypes between healthy human individuals. Study-wide results and limits: In contrast to clonotypes shared by all four donors, non-shared clonotypes had lower generation probabilities.

Profiled with immunoSEQ multiplex PCR; TCRdb holds only in-frame clones, not every one. Of about 2.3 million clones in the sample, about 92% are singletons; the top ten hold about 0.37%. This clonotype was obtained from a man aged 18 to 35 in good health. Some clones in this sample may be carry-over from other donors' samples. The sample consisted of naive CD4+ T cells from PBMCs. Subset: CD45RA+ positively selected. The chain employs TRBV11-2 and TRBJ2-3; no reliable D call. This CDR3 is CASSPERRGTDTQYF. The CDR3, as DNA: TGTGCCAGCAGCCCAGAGCGTCGTGGCACAGATACGCAGTATTTT. The entire variable domain, with the rest obtained from reference TRBV11-2 and TRBJ2-3, is as follows: EAGVAQSPRYKIIEKRQSVAFWCNPISGHATLYWYQQILGQGPKLLIQFQNNGVVDDSQLPKDRFSAERLKGVDSTLKIQPAKLEDSAVYLCASSPERRGTDTQYFGPGTRLTVL.